This section outlines one T cell receptor beta chain sequence together with its context. The record originates from a study of blood T cell repertoires in COVID-19. Overall study context: Sources were T cells, B-cell-depleted T cells, or PBMCs; the material itself was cDNA or gDNA.

TCRdb's table, derived via immunoSEQ multiplex PCR, lists solely in-frame clones and lacks some. Counted here are roughly 120,000 clones, approximately 90% occurring once; the ten biggest clones make up about 1.9%. The TCR sequence derives from a human donor with active COVID-19. The donor label of this sample is uncertain. The specimen sequenced was peripheral blood.

The CDR3: CSVALEGAPTYEQYF. CDR3 sequence (DNA): TGCAGCGTCGCGCTGGAGGGGGCCCCCACTTACGAGCAGTACTTC. The J gene is TRBJ2-7, the V gene TRBV29-1, with a weak D call TRBD1 (7 bases). V was clipped by 6 bases and J by 4 bases, with 22 bases between them. CDR1 and CDR2 (germline): SQVTM, ANQGSEA. There are 15 residues in the CDR3.